These 6 T cell receptor beta chains originate from one sample sequenced in a study of blood T cell repertoires in COVID-19. This table comes from immunoSEQ multiplex PCR, and its TCRdb copy is limited to in-frame clones, with some not included. The repertoire holds 200,000 to 250,000 clones, with under 90% as singletons. Specimen: peripheral blood. These receptors were taken from a man in his sixties who had recovered from COVID-19.

This chain connects TRBV7-9 to TRBJ2-5, with D possibly being TRBD1 (6 bases). The CDR3 is 12 residues long. From germline, CDR1 is SEHNR and CDR2 FQNEAQ (reference sequence). V gave up 2 bases and J gave up 7 bases, with 8 bases separating them. CDR3: CASSLKGVTQYF. The CDR3 nucleotides are TGTGCCAGCAGCTTAAAGGGGGTGACCCAGTACTTC.

The chain recombines TRBV27 with TRBJ1-3; no clear D gene. V was trimmed by 5 bases and J by 0 bases, leaving 14 bases between them. The CDR3 has 16 amino acids. Germline CDR1 is MNHEY and CDR2 is SMNVEV (reference sequence). The CDR3 region has the DNA TGTGCCAGCAGTCCGTACGACCGACTCTCTGGAAACACCATATATTTT. This gives the protein CASSPYDRLSGNTIYF.

V is TRBV27 and J is TRBJ1-4; 9 nucleotides align to TRBD1. Unmatched junction bases numbered 4, after V lost 6 bases and J lost 5 bases. This CDR3 spans 14 amino acids. Per germline, CDR1 MNHEY and CDR2 SMNVEV (reference sequence). The CDR3 DNA reads TGTGCCAGCAGGAGGGACAGGGCGAATGAAAAACTGTTTTTT. Residues: CASRRDRANEKLFF.

The chain couples TRBV18 to TRBJ1-6, with 8 bases matching TRBD1. This CDR3 is 17 amino acids long. Trimming took 2 bases from V and 5 from J; bases not matched to a gene: 8. Germline V gene data show CDR1 as KGHSH and CDR2 as LQKENI. The CDR3 coding sequence is TGTGCCAGCTCACCAGCTGACAGGGGTTTTCATAATTCACCCCTCCACTTT. It yields the protein CASSPADRGFHNSPLHF.

The rearrangement uses TRBV5-1 and TRBJ2-5, with 15 bases fitting TRBD2. CDR1 SGHRS and CDR2 YFSETQ come from the germline V gene. With 2 bases clipped from V and 4 bases from J, the junction kept 3 bases outside the gene matches. The CDR3 consists of 16 residues. CDR3 sequence reads: CASSLPGLAGGETQYF. In DNA, the CDR3 is TGCGCCAGCAGCTTACCGGGACTAGCGGGAGGAGAGACCCAGTACTTC. Full variable domain (rest looked up from reference TRBV5-1 and TRBJ2-5): KAGVTQTPRYLIKTRGQQVTLSCSPISGHRSVSWYQQTPGQGLQFLFEYFSETQRNKGNFPGRFSGRQFSNSRSEMNVSTLELGDSALYLCASSLPGLAGGETQYFGPGTRLLVL.

CDR3 sequence: CASGSSGSGNEQFF. The DNA of the CDR3 is TGTGCTAGTGGTTCTAGCGGGAGTGGTAATGAGCAGTTCTTC. The rearrangement links TRBV12-5 to TRBJ2-1; 10 bases line up with TRBD2. The CDR3 sequence is 14 residues long. V lost 4 bases to trimming and J lost 7 bases; unmatched junction nucleotides: 4. The germline V gene encodes CDR1 LGHNT and CDR2 FRNRAP.